The 9 T cell receptor beta chains in this list originate from one sample, sequenced in a study of CD8+CD57+ T cells in acquired aplastic anemia. CDR3 and TCR beta VDJ profiling relied on a genomic DNA template. TCRdb re-called the reads through MiXCR, storing one row per CDR3 protein. The sample has 350,000 to 450,000 distinct CDR3 sequences, about two thirds seen once. The sequenced material came from sorted CD4+, CD8+, or CD8+CD57+ T cells (not recorded which) from PBMCs. Receptors were obtained from a human donor in good health, serving as a control.

This clonotype was observed a few times. The chain is built from TRBV2 and TRBJ2-3, with D maybe TRBD2 (5 bases). Trimming removed 8 bases at V and 3 bases at J, with 12 bases between. The CDR3 contains 13 residues. Germline V gene data show CDR1 as SNHLY and CDR2 as FYNNEI. In DNA form, the CDR3 reads TGTGCCAGCTCGGGGTCACGGACAGATACGCAGTATTTT. It is translated as CASSGSRTDTQYF.

The gene calls are TRBV7-6 and TRBJ2-5; D is tentatively TRBD1 or TRBD2 (5 bases each). Trimming left V 1 base short and J 12 bases short, with 9 bases between. The germline V gene encodes CDR1 SGHVS and CDR2 FNYEAQ. CDR3 length equals 11 residues. CDR3 amino acids: CASSLGGIEYF. The DNA for the CDR3 is TGTGCCAGCAGCTTAGGGGGGATCGAGTACTTC.

V and J are TRBV7-2 and TRBJ1-2, with no clear D. V gave up 0 bases and J gave up 7 bases, with 21 bases separating them. Germline V gene lookup returns CDR1 SGHTA and CDR2 FQGNSA. The CDR3 has 17 amino acids. The CDR3 DNA sequence: TGTGCCAGCAGCTTAGCCCTCGCGGGCAATGGCTACACTGGCTACACCTTC. Encoded protein: CASSLALAGNGYTGYTF.

A word on this clonotype: Germline is not matched at one junction end, which may reflect a read error. CDR3 coding DNA: TGTGCCAGCAGCCGGTCGGGGGCGAACCCCCCCTACGATTTT. The encoded protein is CASSRSGANPPYDF. The gene calls are TRBV7-2 and TRBJ1-5, with D possibly matching TRBD1 (6 bases). Germline-derived CDR1 and CDR2 are SGHTA and FQGNSA. The CDR3 runs 14 residues.

This clonotype was detected ten times or more. The chain employs TRBV30 and TRBJ2-1; D not certain. Looked up from germline, CDR1 is GTSNPN and CDR2 is SVGIG (reference sequence). Trimming removed 2 bases from V and 8 bases from J, with 10 bases in between. CDR3 length: 12 residues. CDR3: CAWSKFAYEQFF. Written as DNA, the CDR3 is TGTGCCTGGAGTAAGTTCGCATATGAGCAGTTCTTC.

Concerning this clonotype: The conserved final phenylalanine or tryptophan is absent from the CDR3, which likely points to a read error. The V gene is TRBV7-9, the J gene TRBJ1-1; no definite D call. CDR1 is SEHNR and CDR2 is FQNEAQ in the germline V gene (reference sequence). V was clipped by 1 base and J by 8 bases, with 8 bases between them. The CDR3 is 12 residues long. The CDR3 region has the DNA TGTGCCAGCAGCTTAGTCGGGAGAGAAGCTTTCTCT. Its protein is CASSLVGREAFS.

A remark on this clonotype: It is likely a read error, because the conserved phenylalanine at the end of the CDR3 is missing. It is unclear where the CDR3 begins or ends on the DNA, so no DNA is shown, and the CDR3 is as TCRdb lists it. The chain employs TRBV7-2 and TRBJ2-7; the D segment call TRBD2 is taken from the table without a DNA check. Germline V lookup: CDR1 SGHTA, CDR2 FQGNSA. The CDR3 spans 13 amino acids, including both terminal residues. The CDR3 here is CASSLSEGRAYGY.

Ten or more counts support this clonotype. The gene calls are TRBV3-1 and TRBJ1-1; TRBD1 is a possible D gene (5 bases). Germline assignment: CDR1 LGHDT and CDR2 YNNKEL (reference sequence). This CDR3 has 14 residues. V lost 4 bases and J lost 0, with 9 bases in between. The CDR3: CASSLRELNTEAFF. The CDR3 coding sequence is TGTGCCAGCAGCCTCAGGGAGTTGAACACTGAAGCTTTCTTT.

A word on this clonotype: Its ends do not fully match the called genes, so a read error is possible. The chain couples TRBV15 to TRBJ1-1; D gene ambiguous. The germline V gene has CDR1 LNHNV and CDR2 YYDKDF (reference sequence). The CDR3 has 16 residues. The CDR3 is CASSQEKGGPRVEAFF. CDR3 sequence (DNA): TGCGCCAGCAGCCAAGAAAAAGGTGGGCCAAGGGTTGAAGCTTTCTTT.